The next 6 T cell receptor beta chains were all read from a single sample in a study of shared clonotypes between healthy human individuals. Data came from immunoSEQ multiplex PCR; TCRdb stores just in-frame clones and leaves some out. The sample gives about 460,000 clones, 75% to 80% of which show up once; around 13% is in the top ten. Sequenced: PBMCs. The receptors stem from a woman aged 40 to 50 in good health. Some clones in this sample may be carry-over from other donors' samples.

This clone was seen at least ten times. V is TRBV6-5 and J is TRBJ2-5; the D is unclear. The V and J ends lost 2 bases and 5 bases respectively, with 12 bases between them. From germline, CDR1 is MNHEY and CDR2 SVGAGI. The CDR3 has 14 amino acids. The CDR3 nucleotides read TGTGCCAGCAGTTACCAGTCCGGGCGCGAGACCCAGTACTTC. This codes for CASSYQSGRETQYF.

The V call is TRBV5-1, the J call TRBJ1-4; D not resolved. The V and J ends lost 2 bases and 5 bases respectively, with 7 bases between them. Germline V lookup: CDR1 SGHRS, CDR2 YFSETQ. The CDR3 spans 13 residues. The CDR3 DNA is TGCGCCAGCAGCTTCGAGGGAAATGAAAAACTGTTTTTT. Translating gives CASSFEGNEKLFF.

Details on this clone: A far larger clone is only one base removed, so a read error is likely. Other DNA sequences from this sample encode an identical CDR3 as well. The chain couples TRBV6-5 to TRBJ1-1; 7 bases line up with TRBD1. The CDR3 consists of 14 residues. The germline V gene has CDR1 MNHEY and CDR2 SVGAGI. This CDR3 reads CASNGRQGSTEAFF. As DNA, the CDR3 is TGTGCCAGCAACGGACGACAGGGTAGCACTGAAGCCTTCTTT.

Only a few counts were recorded for this clone. The final CDR3 position lacks the conserved phenylalanine or tryptophan, pointing to a likely read error. It is unclear where the CDR3 begins or ends on the DNA, so no DNA is shown, and the CDR3 is as TCRdb lists it. The rearrangement uses TRBV27 and TRBJ1-2. The CDR3 adds up to 12 amino acids, both ends counted. Germline V gene sequence: CDR1 MNHEY, CDR2 SMNVEV (reference sequence). CDR3: CASKGLGHGCTL.

This rearrangement joins TRBV28 to TRBJ1-4; 7 nucleotides align to TRBD1. Losses at the gene ends were 6 bases for V and 7 bases for J; bases not matched to a gene: 11. Germline V lookup: CDR1 MDHEN, CDR2 SYDVKM. CDR3 length: 15 amino acids. The DNA for the CDR3 is TGTGCCAGCAGACCCTCCGACAGGGCGGTTGAAAAACTGTTTTTT. Translation gives CASRPSDRAVEKLFF.

This clone was detected once. The rearrangement links TRBV11-1 to TRBJ2-5; 8 positions agree with TRBD2. Germline trimming cut 1 base from V and 1 base from J; bases unmatched to any gene: 5. The CDR3 is 16 residues long. The germline gives CDR1 SGHAT, CDR2 FQDESV (reference sequence). The DNA for the CDR3 is TGTGCCAGCAGCTTAGGGGGTAGCGGGACCCAAGAGACCCAGTACTTC. This translates into CASSLGGSGTQETQYF.